A selection of T cell receptor beta chains follows, all from one sample in a study of blood T cell repertoires in COVID-19. This table comes from immunoSEQ multiplex PCR, and its TCRdb copy is limited to in-frame clones, with some not included. Of fewer than 250,000 clones detected, about 80% appear once; the ten largest clones hold about 7.2%. The material sequenced was peripheral blood. These TCRs come from a man aged 60 to 69 with acute or convalescent COVID-19. Both conserved end residues are part of each CDR3. Size is omitted from some rows. Given values are once, few, many or a class for expanded clones.

V gene: TRBV14
J gene: TRBJ2-1
clone size: NA
CDR3 protein: CASSHLRQGSYNEQFF

V gene: TRBV30
J gene: TRBJ2-7
clone size: once
CDR3 protein: CAWRRLADEQYF

V gene: TRBV5-6
J gene: TRBJ1-2
clone size: NA
CDR3 protein: CASSLFAGNRGYTF

V gene: TRBV2
J gene: TRBJ1-2
clone size: few
CDR3 protein: CASDRSQEYGYTF

V gene: TRBV5-8
J gene: TRBJ2-1
clone size: NA
CDR3 protein: CASSLMPSGNSYNEQFF

V gene: TRBV29-1
J gene: TRBJ1-1
clone size: NA
CDR3 protein: CSVDRTNEAFF

V gene: TRBV3-1/TRBV3-2
J gene: TRBJ1-5
clone size: NA
CDR3 protein: CASSQDPRGGNQPQHF

V gene: TRBV7-9
J gene: TRBJ1-4
clone size: NA
CDR3 protein: CASSQTTTGINEKLFF

V gene: TRBV4-2
J gene: TRBJ2-1
clone size: many
CDR3 protein: CASSQDASGGADEQFF

V gene: TRBV4-3
J gene: TRBJ2-5
clone size: NA
CDR3 protein: CASSQAPHSSGGASETQYF

V gene: TRBV14
J gene: TRBJ2-1
clone size: NA
CDR3 protein: CASSRGARGTYNEQFF

V gene: TRBV6-6
J gene: TRBJ1-5
clone size: NA
CDR3 protein: CATLGQGWYQPQHF

V gene: TRBV18
J gene: TRBJ2-5
clone size: once
CDR3 protein: CASSPRGVGTGVLQETQYF

V gene: TRBV18
J gene: TRBJ1-3
clone size: NA
CDR3 protein: CASSPLRQGSAGNTIYF

V gene: TRBV2
J gene: TRBJ2-3
clone size: NA
CDR3 protein: CASRDSTGASTDTQYF

V gene: TRBV29-1
J gene: TRBJ1-6
clone size: few
CDR3 protein: CSVVGTDPNSPLHF

V gene: TRBV4-2
J gene: TRBJ2-7
clone size: NA
CDR3 protein: CASSQGVNRAEQYF

V gene: TRBV19
J gene: TRBJ1-1
clone size: NA
CDR3 protein: CASSSDSGTGYMNTEAFF

V gene: TRBV9
J gene: TRBJ2-1
clone size: NA
CDR3 protein: CASSVVWDRGGDEQFF

V gene: TRBV3-1/TRBV3-2
J gene: TRBJ1-4
clone size: NA
CDR3 protein: CASSGRDRGNEKLFF

V gene: TRBV2
J gene: TRBJ1-2
clone size: NA
CDR3 protein: CASRAKQGPTLNYGYTF

V gene: TRBV24-1
J gene: TRBJ2-3
clone size: NA
CDR3 protein: CATSDLKRSTDTQYF

V gene: TRBV7-2
J gene: TRBJ2-3
clone size: once
CDR3 protein: CASGTQGLAGDTQYF

V gene: TRBV3-1/TRBV3-2
J gene: TRBJ1-5
clone size: NA
CDR3 protein: CASSQGYRQPQHF

V gene: TRBV11-3
J gene: TRBJ2-3
clone size: NA
CDR3 protein: CASSTGQDLRADTQYF

V gene: TRBV6-5
J gene: TRBJ1-4
clone size: NA
CDR3 protein: CASSLASTNEKLFF

V gene: TRBV6-5
J gene: TRBJ2-1
clone size: NA
CDR3 protein: CASNPTGLAYNEQFF

V gene: TRBV27
J gene: TRBJ2-1
clone size: NA
CDR3 protein: CAGRGDYPTNEQFF

V gene: TRBV2
J gene: TRBJ2-1
clone size: NA
CDR3 protein: CASSGRPNNEQFF

V gene: TRBV6-5
J gene: TRBJ2-2
clone size: NA
CDR3 protein: CASTRDSFTGELFF

V gene: TRBV11-3
J gene: TRBJ2-3
clone size: NA
CDR3 protein: CASSFLDRGLIDTQYF

V gene: TRBV6-1
J gene: TRBJ1-4
clone size: NA
CDR3 protein: CASSEISTVTNEKLFF

V gene: TRBV19
J gene: TRBJ1-5
clone size: NA
CDR3 protein: CASPGLAPWWAYQPQHF

V gene: TRBV30
J gene: TRBJ2-7
clone size: NA
CDR3 protein: CAWSVQAYEQYF